Following are 17 T cell receptor beta chains from one sample sequenced in a study of spatial heterogeneity in lung cancer. Study-wide results and limits: Tumoral mutation counts were tracked by counts of expanded intratumoral alpha and beta TCRs.

TCRdb itself ran the 5' RACE reads through MiXCR, one entry per CDR3 protein. The sample gives some 3,000 distinct CDR3 sequences, roughly 6% of which show up once; around a third is in the top ten. Time point: sample taken at primary tumor resection. These receptors are not linked to any known antigen. Here the sequenced sample was lung tumor tissue, taken at surgery. Receptor source: a male donor with early-stage non-small cell lung cancer.

Relative to its sample, this clonotype is medium-sized. The chain uses TRBV12-5 and TRBJ1-1; weak D call: TRBD1 (6 bases). CDR1 and CDR2 from the germline V gene are LGHNT and FRNRAP. This CDR3 contains 14 residues. Trimming removed 5 bases at V and 1 base at J, with 11 bases between. The CDR3 loop is CASGRIQGNTEAFF. The DNA for the CDR3 is TGTGCTAGTGGTCGTATACAGGGGAACACTGAAGCTTTCTTT.

This clonotype was seen many times. The V call is TRBV6-5, the J call TRBJ2-7; D is undetermined. This CDR3 is built from 14 residues. The V gene's germline CDR1 is MNHEY and CDR2 SVGAGI. Trimming took off 5 bases at V and 0 bases at J, with 11 bases between the two ends. DNA of the CDR3: TGTGCCAGCAGTCAAGGGTATAGCTCCTACGAGCAGTACTTC. Its translation: CASSQGYSSYEQYF.

This clonotype was observed a few times. J is TRBJ1-2 and V is TRBV24-1; D perhaps matches TRBD1 (6 bases). The CDR3 is 14 residues long. V dropped 0 bases and J dropped 5 bases, with 9 bases sitting between them. Per the germline V gene, CDR1 is KGHDR and CDR2 is SFDVKD. DNA of the CDR3: TGTGCCACCAGTGATTTGAAGGGGGGTTATGGCTACACCTTC. Translation: CATSDLKGGYGYTF.

This clonotype is medium-sized within its sample. The V call is TRBV28, the J call TRBJ1-1, with 7 bases fitting TRBD1. V lost 4 bases, J lost 8 bases, and 1 base stayed unmatched. Per the germline V gene, CDR1 is MDHEN and CDR2 is SYDVKM. This CDR3 is 11 amino acids long. The CDR3 region is CASSSDREAFF. The CDR3 nucleotides are TGTGCCAGCAGTTCGGACAGGGAAGCTTTCTTT.

There are a few counts of this clonotype. V usage is TRBV3-1 and J usage is TRBJ1-5; no clear D gene. V shed 4 bases and J shed 3 bases, with 10 bases lying between them. Per germline, CDR1 LGHDT and CDR2 YNNKEL (reference sequence). This CDR3 contains 14 residues. The CDR3 coding sequence is TGTGCCAGCAGCCCGAGCCCAATCAATCAGCCCCAGCATTTT. Residues: CASSPSPINQPQHF.

This clonotype is classed as medium-sized. This chain uses TRBV28 with TRBJ2-4; possibly TRBD2 for D (5 bases). The V end lost 5 bases, the J end lost 1 base, and 12 bases lay between the germline ends. Germline lookup yields CDR1 MDHEN and CDR2 SYDVKM. The CDR3 has 15 amino acids. CDR3: CASSRLRGAKNIQYF. The CDR3 DNA follows: TGTGCCAGCAGTCGACTAAGAGGGGCCAAAAACATTCAGTACTTC.

V and J are TRBV7-9 and TRBJ2-7, with TRBD2 as a possible D gene (6 bases). Between the trimmed V and J ends, which lost 8 bases and 5 bases, there was a span of 19 bases. The CDR3 sequence is 14 residues long. Per germline, CDR1 SEHNR and CDR2 FQNEAQ (reference sequence). The CDR3 region is CASAAPGDGDEQYF. CDR3 bases: TGTGCCAGCGCCGCCCCGGGGGACGGCGACGAGCAGTACTTC.

This clonotype was counted many times. This chain links TRBV9 with TRBJ1-6; 7 bases align to TRBD1. This CDR3 has 14 amino acids. CDR1 and CDR2 from the germline V gene are SGDLS and YYNGEE. V trimming: 0 bases; J trimming: 8 bases; junction bases outside the gene matches: 2. DNA for the CDR3: TGTGCCAGCAGCGTAGGGGGACAGTATTCACCCCTCCACTTT. Its protein product is CASSVGGQYSPLHF.

This clonotype showed up many times. V and J are TRBV12-2 and TRBJ1-1; the table names TRBD1, a call not compared with the DNA. TRBV12-2 is described as a pseudogene. The CDR3 consists of 14 residues. This CDR3 is CASRSRSPRAEAFF. The CDR3 region has the DNA TGTGCAAGTCGCTCCCGGTCCCCGAGGGCTGAAGCTTTCTTT.

This sequence joins TRBV30 and TRBJ2-2; a possible D gene is TRBD1 (6 bases). Per germline, CDR1 GTSNPN and CDR2 SVGIG (reference sequence). The CDR3 runs to 15 residues. The V gene lost 5 bases and the J gene lost 4 bases, with 17 bases spanning the gap. CDR3 sequence reads: CAWLQGTTTTGELFF. CDR3 DNA sequence: TGTGCCTGGCTGCAGGGGACCACCACCACCGGGGAGCTGTTTTTT. Together with reference TRBV30 and TRBJ2-2, the CDR3 gives the full variable domain: SQTIHQWPATLVQPVGSPLSLECTVEGTSNPNLYWYRQAAGRGLQLLFYSVGIGQISSEVPQNLSASRPQDRQFILSSKKLLLSDSGFYLCAWLQGTTTTGELFFGEGSRLTVL.

Many counts were recorded for this clonotype. V and J are TRBV7-2 and TRBJ1-1, with D unclear. The CDR3 is 14 residues long. Germline CDR1 SGHTA, CDR2 FQGNSA. The V and J ends lost 0 bases and 1 base respectively, with 6 bases between them. The CDR3 DNA sequence: TGTGCCAGCAGCTTAGCGCGAACGAACACTGAAGCTTTCTTT. Encoded protein: CASSLARTNTEAFF.

This clonotype was observed a few times. This chain joins TRBV20-1 and TRBJ1-2, with a weak D call TRBD1 (5 bases). Germline CDR1 DFQATT, CDR2 SNEGSKA (reference sequence). V was trimmed by 0 bases and J by 0 bases, leaving 11 bases between them. The CDR3 extends over 15 amino acids. CDR3 bases: TGCAGTGCTAGAGATACGGGGCGTTCTAACTATGGCTACACCTTC. It codes for CSARDTGRSNYGYTF.

In its sample, this clonotype is medium-sized (0.01 to 0.1%). The chain uses TRBV29-1 and TRBJ1-2; 8 bases match TRBD1. Trimming at V came to 6 bases and at J to 3 bases, leaving 6 bases not matched to a gene. The CDR3 extends over 13 amino acids. CDR1 is SQVTM, CDR2 ANQGSEA, per germline. The CDR3, as DNA: TGCAGCGTGGCAGGGGGCGCGGACTATGGCTACACCTTC. Translation gives CSVAGGADYGYTF. Drawing the rest from reference TRBV29-1 and TRBJ1-2, the complete variable domain is SAVISQKPSRDICQRGTSLTIQCQVDSQVTMMFWYRQQPGQSLTLIATANQGSEATYESGFVIDKFPISRPNLTFSTLTVSNMSPEDSSIYLCSVAGGADYGYTFGSGTRLTVV.

This clonotype counts as medium-sized. The V and J genes are TRBV5-1 and TRBJ2-3; D is perhaps TRBD1 (8 bases). This CDR3 spans 16 amino acids. CDR1 is SGHRS and CDR2 is YFSETQ in the germline V gene. Trimming removed 6 bases from V and 6 bases from J, with 23 bases in between. CDR3 nucleotides: TGCGCCAGCATCAGGGGGCAGGGAGGGGATATGGATACGCAGTATTTT. Translating gives CASIRGQGGDMDTQYF. The variable domain in full, with the rest retrieved from reference TRBV5-1 and TRBJ2-3, is KAGVTQTPRYLIKTRGQQVTLSCSPISGHRSVSWYQQTPGQGLQFLFEYFSETQRNKGNFPGRFSGRQFSNSRSEMNVSTLELGDSALYLCASIRGQGGDMDTQYFGPGTRLTVL.

This clonotype was recorded many times. The CDR3 sequence: CASSLSYGALYEQYF. CDR3 nucleotides: TGTGCCAGCAGTTTATCCTACGGAGCCCTCTACGAGCAGTACTTC. This chain uses TRBV27 with TRBJ2-7; no reliable D call. CDR3 length: 15 amino acids. CDR1 and CDR2 (germline): MNHEY, SMNVEV (reference sequence). The V end was cut by 0 bases, the J end by 3 bases, with 12 bases between.

By share, this clonotype ranks as medium-sized. This chain links TRBV10-1 with TRBJ1-1; D not certain. Germline loops: CDR1 WNHNN, CDR2 SYGVQD (reference sequence). Trimming removed 6 bases from V and 1 base from J, with 9 bases in between. This CDR3 region has 13 residues. CDR3 protein: CASSLLQNTEAFF. CDR3 bases: TGCGCCAGCAGCCTATTACAGAACACTGAAGCTTTCTTT.

This clonotype counts as large (0.1 to 1%). The chain's CDR3 is CATLLRSNTGELFF. CDR3 sequence (DNA): TGTGCCACCCTCCTCCGGTCGAACACCGGGGAGCTGTTTTTT. The V and J genes are TRBV6-5 and TRBJ2-2; D is uncertain. Germline lookup yields CDR1 MNHEY and CDR2 SVGAGI. V lost 10 bases and J 0 bases, leaving 12 bases between the germline ends. This CDR3 has 14 residues.